This T cell receptor beta chain was retrieved from a study of cytomegalovirus exposure and HLA in healthy donors. PCR involved 60 Vbeta and 13 Jbeta primers. The data were produced by immunoSEQ multiplex PCR, yet TCRdb's version contains in-frame clones alone and is incomplete. The table includes some 120,000 clones, about two thirds detected once. The ends were cut back, 1 base at V and 12 bases at J, with 12 bases in the middle. This CDR3 spans 11 amino acids. Germline CDR1 GTSNPN, CDR2 SVGIG (reference sequence). The rearrangement uses TRBV30 and TRBJ2-5; tentative D call: TRBD2 (5 bases). The source material was PBMCs. The TCR was taken from a man aged 25-45 years in good health and CMV-seronegative. CDR3 protein: CAWSANYGEYF. In DNA, the CDR3 is TGTGCCTGGAGTGCTAACTACGGGGAGTACTTC.